A single sample is the source of the 14 T cell receptor beta chains below, sequenced in a study of cytomegalovirus exposure and HLA in healthy donors. PCR involved 60 Vbeta and 13 Jbeta primers. Only in-frame clones appear in the TCRdb table, and some are missing; sequencing was by immunoSEQ multiplex PCR. The table includes 200,000 or so clones, approximately 84% detected once. The sequencing sample was made of PBMCs. The receptors here all came from a boy younger than 18 in good health and CMV-seronegative.

The rearrangement joins TRBV6-6 to TRBJ2-7; D is unresolved. V shed 6 bases and J shed 0 bases, with 9 bases lying between them. Per the germline V gene, CDR1 is MNHNY and CDR2 is SVGAGI (reference sequence). The CDR3 runs to 13 residues. The CDR3 reads CASSPVSSYEQYF. The DNA of the CDR3 is TGTGCCAGCAGCCCGGTTTCCTCCTACGAGCAGTACTTC.

J is TRBJ1-1 and V is TRBV7-2, with 7 bases aligning to TRBD1. Germline assignment: CDR1 SGHTA and CDR2 FQGNSA. After removal of 6 bases from V and 0 bases from J, the junction contained 10 bases not matched to a gene. There are 16 residues in the CDR3. This chain's CDR3 is CASRYGTDTMNTEAFF. The CDR3 DNA reads as TGTGCCAGCAGATACGGGACAGACACCATGAACACTGAAGCTTTCTTT.

V and J are TRBV7-8 and TRBJ2-5; maybe TRBD1 (6 bases). Germline V gene lookup returns CDR1 SGHVS and CDR2 FQNEAQ. The CDR3 totals 16 residues. Trimming removed 6 bases from V and 2 bases from J, with 19 bases in between. CDR3 amino acids: CASRHKTGTRQETQYF. The CDR3 region has the DNA TGTGCCAGCAGACATAAGACCGGGACAAGGCAAGAGACCCAGTACTTC.

V and J are TRBV10-1 and TRBJ1-1; TRBD1 aligns across 8 bases. CDR1 and CDR2 from the germline V gene are WNHNN and SYGVQD (reference sequence). J was trimmed by 3 bases and V by 2 bases; bases with no gene match: 8. The CDR3 length is 16 residues. The CDR3 DNA follows: TGCGCCAGCAGTGAGGGGTTAGGACAGGGATACACTGAAGCTTTCTTT. This sequence encodes CASSEGLGQGYTEAFF.

This clone was found once. V usage is TRBV2 and J usage is TRBJ1-2, with 7 positions matching TRBD1. Germline loops: CDR1 SNHLY, CDR2 FYNNEI. CDR3 length equals 13 residues. Unmatched junction bases numbered 2, after V lost 5 bases and J lost 2 bases. The CDR3, as DNA: TGTGCCAGCAGTAAGGGACAGAACTATGGCTACACCTTC. Translated: CASSKGQNYGYTF.

On this clone itself: This specimen includes other DNA sequences encoding the same CDR3. The chain carries TRBV7-9 and TRBJ2-3; no firm D call. The CDR3 runs to 12 residues. The germline CDR1 and CDR2 sequences are SEHNR and FQNEAQ (reference sequence). V lost 5 bases and J lost 1, with 4 bases in between. The CDR3 nucleotides read TGTGCCAGCAGCCCCGGCACAGATACGCAGTATTTT. As protein: CASSPGTDTQYF.

The genes are TRBV7-6 and TRBJ2-3, with D possibly TRBD1 on 5 matching bases. Germline CDR1 and CDR2: SGHVS and FNYEAQ. The V end lost 1 base, the J end lost 9 bases, and 14 bases lay between the germline ends. The CDR3 spans 14 residues. The CDR3 reads CASSLEGSAATQYF. The CDR3 coding sequence is TGTGCCAGCAGCTTAGAGGGGTCAGCAGCGACGCAGTATTTT.

V usage is TRBV19 and J usage is TRBJ1-5; D gene unclear. Germline V CDR1 and CDR2: LNHDA, SQIVND (reference sequence). The CDR3 length is 12 residues. Trimming took off 3 bases at V and 5 bases at J, with 5 bases between the two ends. CDR3: CASSMRDQPQHF. The CDR3 DNA sequence: TGTGCCAGTAGTATGAGGGATCAGCCCCAGCATTTT.

The sample holds one count of this clone. V is TRBV9 and J is TRBJ2-1; 11 bases agree with TRBD2. Losses at the gene ends were 4 bases for V and 14 bases for J; bases not matched to a gene: 5. Per the germline V gene, CDR1 is SGDLS and CDR2 is YYNGEE. CDR3 length: 12 amino acids. The CDR3 spells CASSSSGRWKFF. CDR3 nucleotides: TGTGCCAGCAGCTCTAGCGGGAGGTGGAAGTTCTTC. Full variable domain (outside the CDR3, taken from reference TRBV9 and TRBJ2-1): DSGVTQTPKHLITATGQRVTLRCSPRSGDLSVYWYQQSLDQGLQFLIQYYNGEERAKGNILERFSAQQFPDLHSELNLSSLELGDSALYFCASSSSGRWKFFGPGTRLTVL.

This chain links TRBV2 with TRBJ2-1; TRBD2 matches 8 bases. V shed 3 bases and J 6 bases; nucleotides not matched to a gene: 7. CDR1 and CDR2 from the germline V gene are SNHLY and FYNNEI. The CDR3 is 15 residues long. The CDR3 bases are TGTGCCAGCAGTGATATAGTACTAGCGGCCAATGAGCAGTTCTTC. Amino acid sequence: CASSDIVLAANEQFF.

The V and J genes are TRBV13 and TRBJ1-2, with TRBD1 identical over 8 bases. The junction had 13 bases not matched to a gene; V was cut back by 5 bases and J by 8 bases. Germline-derived CDR1 and CDR2 are PRHDT and FYEKMQ (reference sequence). This CDR3 has 15 residues. CDR3 residues: CASSTLQGVNRGYTF. The DNA of the CDR3 is TGTGCCAGCAGCACCTTACAGGGGGTTAATAGGGGCTACACCTTC.

J is TRBJ2-1 and V is TRBV5-1; 8 bases map to TRBD1. Germline CDR1 SGHRS, CDR2 YFSETQ. V dropped 0 bases and J dropped 6; count of bases not matched to a gene: 2. The CDR3 is made up of 14 amino acids. In nucleotides, the CDR3 is TGCGCCAGCAGCTTGGGACAGGGGATCAATGAGCAGTTCTTC. Translating gives CASSLGQGINEQFF.

About this clone itself: The sample holds other DNA sequences that translate to the same CDR3. The V and J genes are TRBV28 and TRBJ1-1; D perhaps matches TRBD1 (5 bases). CDR3 length: 13 amino acids. CDR1 and CDR2 (germline): MDHEN, SYDVKM. Deletions cut 3 bases from V and 1 base from J, with 6 bases between. The CDR3 loop is CASSFDRNTEAFF. CDR3 in DNA: TGTGCCAGCAGTTTTGACAGGAACACTGAAGCTTTCTTT.

The gene calls are TRBV5-6 and TRBJ1-2; TRBD1 matches 9 bases. V lost 0 bases and J lost 4; bases outside the gene matches: 10. The CDR3 has 17 amino acids. Germline V gene sequence: CDR1 SGHDT, CDR2 YYEEEE. DNA for the CDR3: TGTGCCAGCAGCTTGGGTCCAGACAGGGGGGACCTCTATGGCTACACCTTC. It translates to CASSLGPDRGDLYGYTF.